The subject of this entry is one T cell receptor (beta chain). Antigen unknown. This entry is derived from a study of identifying expanded T cells in peripheral blood. Some clones are missing from TCRdb's copy, which holds only in-frame ones; the method was immunoSEQ multiplex PCR. The sample includes approximately 100,000 clones, around 89% of them seen just once. Study-wide results and limits: Variance in clone template counts between roughly two-week samples significantly increased with total template count across all healthy donors.

V was clipped by 3 bases and J by 0 bases, with 15 bases between them. The CDR3 is 18 amino acids. Germline V lookup: CDR1 MNHEY, CDR2 SMNVEV (reference sequence). This rearrangement joins TRBV27 to TRBJ1-6; D possibly corresponds to TRBD1 (6 bases). The clonotype originates from a person aged 18 to 69 in good health. Sequencing was carried out using blood. The CDR3 is CASSFRGPGDSYNSPLHF. In nucleotides, the CDR3 is TGTGCCAGCAGTTTCCGGGGGCCCGGGGACTCCTATAATTCACCCCTCCACTTT.